The T cell receptor (beta chain) described here comes from a study of blood T cell repertoires in COVID-19. J gave up 8 bases and V 4 bases, and 8 bases lay outside the gene matches. This CDR3 has 13 residues. Germline V CDR1 and CDR2: SGHRS, YFSETQ. TCRdb's table, derived via immunoSEQ multiplex PCR, lists solely in-frame clones and lacks some. This sample has roughly 270,000 clones, with around 90% found just once. Sequenced sample: peripheral blood. This receptor was obtained from a man younger than 35 with active or convalescent COVID-19. V and J are TRBV5-1 and TRBJ1-2, with TRBD1 identical over 7 bases. The CDR3 DNA sequence: TGCGCCAGCAGCCCGGAGGGGGCGCAGGGCTACACCTTC. Translating it yields CASSPEGAQGYTF.